A selection of T cell receptor beta chains follows, all from one sample in a study of T-cell reconstitution after alpha-beta-depleted transplantation in children. TCRdb fed the PCR reads into MiXCR, producing one record per CDR3 protein. The sample lists more than 400,000 distinct CDR3 sequences, around two fifths occurring once. The sequenced sample was PBMCs, obtained before TCRalphabeta/CD19-depleted stem cell transplant. Receptor source: a girl aged 2 to 9 with aplastic anemia, due to receive a stem cell transplant. The CDR3 runs from the conserved cysteine through the conserved F or W. D genes are given only for firm matches. Clone sizes are given selectively: once, few, many, or a class where the clone is expanded.

CDR3 protein: CASSLRGDTGELFF
CDR3 DNA: TGTGCCAGCAGCCTACGGGGGGACACCGGGGAGCTGTTTTTT
clone size: once
V gene: TRBV3-1
J gene: TRBJ2-2
D gene: TRBD2

CDR3 protein: CASSVVLGNTEAFF
CDR3 DNA: TGTGCCAGCAGCGTAGTTTTAGGGAACACTGAAGCTTTCTTT
clone size: .
V gene: TRBV9
J gene: TRBJ1-1
D gene: .

CDR3 protein: CSVDKGNYGYTF
CDR3 DNA: TGCAGCGTTGATAAGGGGAACTATGGCTACACCTTC
clone size: .
V gene: TRBV29-1
J gene: TRBJ1-2
D gene: .

CDR3 protein: CASSYETSGGARLSPDTQYF
CDR3 DNA: TGTGCCAGCAGTTACGAGACTAGCGGGGGGGCGAGATTAAGCCCAGATACGCAGTATTTT
clone size: .
V gene: TRBV6-2/TRBV6-3
J gene: TRBJ2-3
D gene: TRBD2

CDR3 protein: CASSLDRPDRAGYTF
CDR3 DNA: TGTGCCAGCAGCCTCGACCGTCCAGACAGGGCTGGCTACACCTTC
clone size: .
V gene: TRBV6-5
J gene: TRBJ1-2
D gene: TRBD1

CDR3 protein: CASSLRMGEVLSNQPQHF
CDR3 DNA: TGTGCCAGCAGTTTAAGAATGGGGGAGGTGTTGAGCAATCAGCCCCAGCATTTT
clone size: many
V gene: TRBV12-3/TRBV12-4
J gene: TRBJ1-5
D gene: .

CDR3 protein: CASSASGTRMHEQYF
CDR3 DNA: TGTGCCAGCAGCGCATCCGGGACTAGAATGCACGAGCAGTACTTC
clone size: .
V gene: TRBV7-2
J gene: TRBJ2-7
D gene: TRBD2

CDR3 protein: CASSLVGQERNTEAFF
CDR3 DNA: TGCGCCAGCAGCTTGGTAGGACAGGAGAGGAACACTGAAGCTTTCTTT
clone size: .
V gene: TRBV5-1
J gene: TRBJ1-1
D gene: TRBD1

CDR3 protein: CASSLLTGKHTDTQYF
CDR3 DNA: TGCGCCAGCAGCTTGTTGACAGGGAAACACACAGATACGCAGTATTTT
clone size: many
V gene: TRBV5-1
J gene: TRBJ2-3
D gene: TRBD1

CDR3 protein: CSVGDRVSNTGELFF
CDR3 DNA: TGCAGCGTGGGGGACAGGGTATCGAACACCGGGGAGCTGTTTTTT
clone size: .
V gene: TRBV29-1
J gene: TRBJ2-2
D gene: TRBD1

CDR3 protein: CSASLYTGAQPQHF
CDR3 DNA: TGCAGTGCTAGTCTTTATACAGGAGCCCAGCCCCAGCATTTT
clone size: .
V gene: TRBV20-1
J gene: TRBJ1-5
D gene: .

CDR3 protein: CASSFNRVAGGPLETQYF
CDR3 DNA: TGTGCCAGCAGCTTTAATAGGGTAGCGGGAGGGCCTCTAGAGACCCAGTACTTC
clone size: .
V gene: TRBV11-2
J gene: TRBJ2-5
D gene: TRBD2

CDR3 protein: CASSPYTGGAYNEQFF
CDR3 DNA: TGTGCCAGCAGTCCTTACACAGGGGGAGCGTACAATGAGCAGTTCTTC
clone size: few
V gene: TRBV12-3/TRBV12-4
J gene: TRBJ2-1
D gene: TRBD1

CDR3 protein: CAIMPTSGRDTGELFF
CDR3 DNA: TGTGCCATCATGCCGACTAGCGGGAGGGACACCGGGGAGCTGTTTTTT
clone size: once
V gene: TRBV10-3
J gene: TRBJ2-2
D gene: TRBD2

CDR3 protein: CASSQVRGGELFF
CDR3 DNA: TGTGCCAGCAGTCAAGTGCGCGGCGGGGAGCTGTTTTTT
clone size: many
V gene: TRBV27
J gene: TRBJ2-2
D gene: .

CDR3 protein: CASSLNNRQPYEQYF
CDR3 DNA: TGTGCCAGCAGTTTAAATAACAGGCAGCCCTACGAGCAGTACTTC
clone size: many
V gene: TRBV12-3/TRBV12-4
J gene: TRBJ2-7
D gene: .

CDR3 protein: CSAREKRGQGRPEAFF
CDR3 DNA: TGCAGTGCTAGAGAAAAAAGGGGACAGGGGCGGCCTGAAGCTTTCTTT
clone size: .
V gene: TRBV20-1
J gene: TRBJ1-1
D gene: TRBD1

CDR3 protein: CASSQSGGGQPQHF
CDR3 DNA: TGTGCCAGCAGCCAATCCGGGGGTGGACAGCCCCAGCATTTT
clone size: .
V gene: TRBV3-1
J gene: TRBJ1-5
D gene: .

CDR3 protein: CASWEIGRNTEAFF
CDR3 DNA: TGTGCCAGCTGGGAGATAGGTAGGAACACTGAAGCTTTCTTT
clone size: many
V gene: TRBV28
J gene: TRBJ1-1
D gene: .

CDR3 protein: CASSGSGNYNEQFF
CDR3 DNA: TGTGCCAGCAGCGGGAGCGGGAACTACAATGAGCAGTTCTTC
clone size: .
V gene: TRBV9
J gene: TRBJ2-1
D gene: TRBD2

CDR3 protein: CASSILDTGANVLTF
CDR3 DNA: TGTGCCAGTAGTATCTTGGATACTGGGGCCAACGTCCTGACTTTC
clone size: .
V gene: TRBV19
J gene: TRBJ2-6
D gene: .

CDR3 protein: CASSPIMTGTGGSYEQYF
CDR3 DNA: TGTGCCAGCTCACCCATTATGACCGGGACAGGGGGCTCCTACGAGCAGTACTTC
clone size: few
V gene: TRBV18
J gene: TRBJ2-7
D gene: TRBD1

CDR3 protein: CASSLDFLTYEQYF
CDR3 DNA: TGCGCCAGCAGCTTGGACTTCTTAACCTACGAGCAGTACTTC
clone size: .
V gene: TRBV5-1
J gene: TRBJ2-7
D gene: .

CDR3 protein: CASSFRWASTDTQYF
CDR3 DNA: TGTGCCAGCAGCTTTAGGTGGGCTAGCACAGATACGCAGTATTTT
clone size: many
V gene: TRBV5-6
J gene: TRBJ2-3
D gene: .

CDR3 protein: CSARQYSNQPQHF
CDR3 DNA: TGCAGTGCTAGACAGTATAGCAATCAGCCCCAGCATTTT
clone size: few
V gene: TRBV20-1
J gene: TRBJ1-5
D gene: .

CDR3 protein: CASSNSGRASDTQYF
CDR3 DNA: TGCGCCAGCAGCAATAGCGGGAGGGCCTCAGATACGCAGTATTTT
clone size: few
V gene: TRBV5-1
J gene: TRBJ2-3
D gene: TRBD2

CDR3 protein: CSAKDSRSGNTIYF
CDR3 DNA: TGCAGTGCGAAAGACAGCCGCTCTGGAAACACCATATATTTT
clone size: few
V gene: TRBV20-1
J gene: TRBJ1-3
D gene: .